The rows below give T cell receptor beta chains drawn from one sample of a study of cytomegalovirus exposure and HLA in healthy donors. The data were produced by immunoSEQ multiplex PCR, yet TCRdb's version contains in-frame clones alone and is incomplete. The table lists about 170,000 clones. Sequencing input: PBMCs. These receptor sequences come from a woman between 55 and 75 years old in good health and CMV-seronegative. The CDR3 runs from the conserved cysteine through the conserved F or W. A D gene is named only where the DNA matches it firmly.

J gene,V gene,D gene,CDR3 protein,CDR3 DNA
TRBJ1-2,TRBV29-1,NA,CSAQKAGSNGYTF,TGCAGCGCTCAGAAGGCGGGATCGAATGGCTACACCTTC
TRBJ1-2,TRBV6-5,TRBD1,CASSYSQGQDGYTF,TGTGCCAGCAGTTACTCGCAGGGACAGGATGGCTACACCTTC
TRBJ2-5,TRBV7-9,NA,CASSTYRMEGETQYF,TGTGCCAGTAGCACATACCGTATGGAGGGGGAGACCCAGTACTTC
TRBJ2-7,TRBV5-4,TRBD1,CASTLPGNRGNEQYF,TGTGCCAGCACCTTACCAGGGAACAGGGGTAACGAGCAGTACTTC
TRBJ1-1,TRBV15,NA,CATSRDSRGAASTEAFF,TGTGCCACCAGCAGAGATTCCCGGGGGGCAGCTAGCACTGAAGCTTTCTTT
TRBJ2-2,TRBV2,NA,CASRFAGELFF,TGTGCCAGCAGGTTCGCCGGGGAGCTGTTTTTT
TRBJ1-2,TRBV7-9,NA,CASSLALWEIYGYTF,TGTGCCAGCAGCTTAGCCCTTTGGGAGATCTATGGCTACACCTTC
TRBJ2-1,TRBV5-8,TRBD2,CASSTGLAGGTEQFF,TGTGCCAGCAGCACAGGACTAGCGGGGGGAACTGAGCAGTTCTTC
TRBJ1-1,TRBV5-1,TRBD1,CASMGGVGQGTAEAFF,TGCGCCAGCATGGGAGGGGTAGGACAGGGTACAGCTGAAGCTTTCTTT
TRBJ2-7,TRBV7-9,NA,CASSPSLMDSLLDEQYF,TGTGCCAGCAGCCCCAGTCTAATGGACAGCCTGTTAGACGAGCAGTACTTC
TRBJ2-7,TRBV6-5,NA,CASRNGGEYEQYF,TGTGCCAGCAGGAACGGCGGGGAATACGAGCAGTACTTC
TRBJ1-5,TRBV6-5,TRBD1,CASSNRQGAQPQHF,TGTGCCAGCAGCAACCGACAGGGGGCTCAGCCCCAGCATTTT
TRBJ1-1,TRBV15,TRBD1,CATEETGSTEAFF,TGTGCCACCGAAGAGACAGGGTCCACTGAAGCTTTCTTT
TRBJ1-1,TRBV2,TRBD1,CASRRDRGNTEAFF,TGTGCCAGCAGGCGGGACAGAGGGAACACTGAAGCCTTCTTT
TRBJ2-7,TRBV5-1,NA,CASSSLKKGNAVRVEQYF,TGCGCCAGCAGCTCACTGAAAAAAGGGAATGCAGTGAGGGTCGAGCAGTACTTC
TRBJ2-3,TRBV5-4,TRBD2,CASSISGSTDTQYF,TGTGCCAGCAGCATTAGCGGGAGCACAGATACGCAGTATTTT